A single sample is the source of the 23 T cell receptor beta chains below, sequenced in a study of blood T cells in healthy people across ages. Primed by a sample-barcoded 5' primer and a J-beta primer mix, a second PCR proceeded for 7 to 11 cycles. MiXCR was run by TCRdb on the 5' RACE reads, yielding one entry per CDR3 protein. Here the sample spans about 970,000 distinct CDR3 sequences, just over 50% being singletons. The source material was blood. These receptor sequences come from a woman between 55 and 75 years old in good health.

The chain links TRBV20-1 to TRBJ2-3; 9 bases are a match to TRBD2. V lost 3 bases and J lost 0; bases outside the gene matches: 10. Germline lookup yields CDR1 DFQATT and CDR2 SNEGSKA (reference sequence). CDR3 length: 17 residues. The CDR3 loop is CSARRERGAPSTDTQYF. The CDR3 bases are TGCAGTGCTAGGCGGGAGCGGGGGGCCCCTAGCACAGATACGCAGTATTTT.

V gene TRBV12-3 or TRBV12-4 combines with J gene TRBJ1-2; TRBD1 matches 11 bases. V was pared by 6 bases and J by 5 bases, with 5 bases of the junction left unmatched. This CDR3 is 14 amino acids long. Here the CDR3 DNA reads TGTGCCAGCAGCCCGGACAGGGGGCGGTATGGCTACACCTTC. Translation: CASSPDRGRYGYTF.

This clonotype was detected once. The rearrangement uses TRBV5-4 and TRBJ2-3; D not certain. The CDR3 runs 14 residues. The germline V gene has CDR1 SGHNT and CDR2 YYREEE (reference sequence). Trimming shortened V by 4 bases and J by 5 bases, and 14 bases separated the two germline ends. The CDR3: CASSPPRRQDTQYF. The CDR3 region has the DNA TGTGCCAGCAGCCCACCCCGGAGACAAGATACGCAGTATTTT.

The gene calls are TRBV4-1 and TRBJ2-1; 9 bases are shared with TRBD2. The CDR3 consists of 17 residues. The V gene end was trimmed by 4 bases and the J gene end by 6 bases; junction bases not matched to a gene: 13. The germline gives CDR1 MGHRA, CDR2 YSYEKL. The DNA of the CDR3 is TGCGCCAGCAGCCCTCGGAAGGAAGCGGGAGGTATCAATGAGCAGTTCTTC. This codes for CASSPRKEAGGINEQFF.

This clonotype was seen only a few times. This rearrangement joins TRBV20-1 to TRBJ2-7, with D tentatively TRBD2 (6 bases). There are 13 residues in the CDR3. Trimming removed 3 bases from V and 1 base from J, with 10 bases in between. Germline CDR1 and CDR2: DFQATT and SNEGSKA (reference sequence). The CDR3 protein is CSASFGGSYEQYF. The DNA of the CDR3 is TGCAGTGCTAGCTTTGGGGGGTCCTACGAGCAGTACTTC.

This sequence joins TRBV7-3 and TRBJ2-3; D is ambiguous. V dropped 2 bases and J dropped 5 bases, with 11 bases sitting between them. CDR1 is SGHTA, CDR2 FQGTGA, per germline. The CDR3 is made up of 14 amino acids. CDR3 nucleotides: TGTGCCAGCAGCTTAGGAGTGGGATTAGATACGCAGTATTTT. This translates into CASSLGVGLDTQYF.

This chain connects TRBV20-1 to TRBJ1-2; the D is unclear. The CDR3 is 8 amino acids. Trimming removed 3 bases from V and 11 bases from J, with 4 bases in between. Germline CDR1 DFQATT, CDR2 SNEGSKA (reference sequence). The chain's CDR3 is CSASAYTF. The CDR3 bases are TGCAGTGCTAGTGCTTACACCTTC.

The table lists this clonotype with a count of one. The rearrangement uses TRBV4-1 and TRBJ2-7; 10 positions agree with TRBD2. This CDR3 comprises 16 residues. J gave up 3 bases and V 3 bases, and 8 bases lay outside the gene matches. The V gene's germline CDR1 is MGHRA and CDR2 YSYEKL. CDR3 in DNA: TGCGCCAGCAGCCACCTGGGGGCTAGCGGGAGCTACGAGCAGTACTTC. Its translation: CASSHLGASGSYEQYF.

There are a few counts of this clonotype. V usage is TRBV20-1 and J usage is TRBJ2-1; maybe TRBD1 (6 bases). CDR1 is DFQATT and CDR2 is SNEGSKA in the germline V gene (reference sequence). The length of the CDR3 is 13 residues. Trimming stripped 3 bases from V and 2 bases from J, with 8 bases between. The CDR3, as DNA: TGCAGTGCTAGCCGGGACACCTACAATGAGCAGTTCTTC. It specifies CSASRDTYNEQFF.

The chain has TRBV6-5 and TRBJ2-7; 8 bases line up with TRBD1. With V trimmed by 4 bases and J by 3 bases, 5 bases remained unmatched. The CDR3 sequence is 14 residues long. Germline V lookup: CDR1 MNHEY, CDR2 SVGAGI. CDR3 residues: CASSFGQGFYEQYF. The CDR3 DNA reads as TGTGCCAGCAGTTTCGGACAGGGTTTCTACGAGCAGTACTTC.

The rearrangement joins TRBV3-1 to TRBJ2-3; 7 bases match TRBD2. CDR3 length: 16 amino acids. With 4 bases clipped from V and 1 base from J, the junction kept 8 bases outside the gene matches. Germline V gene lookup returns CDR1 LGHDT and CDR2 YNNKEL (reference sequence). CDR3 sequence reads: CASSPTRLAGTDTQYF. For the CDR3, the DNA is TGTGCCAGCAGCCCAACCCGACTAGCAGGCACAGATACGCAGTATTTT.

A single count supports this clonotype. The junction departs from the called germline gene at one end, perhaps through a read error. The chain combines TRBV19 with TRBJ2-2; D is uncertain. The CDR3 extends over 12 amino acids. Germline-derived CDR1 and CDR2 are LNHDA and SQIVND (reference sequence). The CDR3 nucleotides read TGTGCCAGTAGTATACTCACCAGGGAGCTGTTTTTT. This sequence encodes CASSILTRELFF.

A single count supports this clonotype. The chain combines TRBV24-1 with TRBJ1-1; maybe TRBD1 (5 bases). CDR3 length equals 18 residues. V was pared by 1 base and J by 3 bases, with 20 bases between. Germline CDR1 is KGHDR and CDR2 is SFDVKD. This CDR3 is CATSDFSAPQQGDTEAFF. The CDR3 DNA sequence: TGTGCCACCAGTGATTTTAGTGCCCCTCAACAAGGGGACACTGAAGCTTTCTTT.

The chain joins TRBV28 to TRBJ2-5; D is possibly TRBD2 (6 bases). CDR3 size: 12 residues. From germline, CDR1 is MDHEN and CDR2 SYDVKM. V lost 5 bases and J 7 bases, leaving 11 bases between the germline ends. The CDR3 DNA reads TGTGCCAGCAGTGGAGGGGTGAGGACCCAGTACTTC. Residues: CASSGGVRTQYF.

This chain links TRBV10-3 with TRBJ2-3; maybe TRBD2 (5 bases). The germline gives CDR1 ENHRY, CDR2 SYGVKD. V was cut by 1 base and J by 0 bases, with 11 bases left in between. The CDR3 contains 16 residues. In nucleotides, the CDR3 is TGTGCCATCAGTGAGTACGGGGAGCCAAGCACAGATACGCAGTATTTT. The encoded protein is CAISEYGEPSTDTQYF.

With respect to this clonotype: A read error may produce the germline difference seen at one junction end. The V call is TRBV6-6, the J call TRBJ1-2; D may be TRBD1 (5 bases). CDR1 is MNHNY, CDR2 SVGAGI, per germline (reference sequence). The CDR3 contains 13 residues. The CDR3 spells CASSDSRDGGYTF. CDR3 DNA sequence: TGTGCCAGCAGTGACTCCAGGGACGGGGGCTACACCTTC.

This clonotype appeared once. The chain combines TRBV20-1 with TRBJ2-5; D is undetermined. The J call may be faulty, since TRBJ2-4 better matches the DNA end. Germline-derived CDR1 and CDR2 are DFQATT and SNEGSKA (reference sequence). The CDR3 is 13 amino acids. The CDR3 sequence: CSADRFTKNIQYF. For the CDR3, the DNA is TGCAGTGCTGACCGGTTTACCAAAAACATTCAGTACTTC.

This clonotype has just a few counts. The chain couples TRBV7-9 to TRBJ2-4, with D tentatively TRBD1 or TRBD2 (5 bases each). Trimming left V 8 bases short and J 6 bases short, with 11 bases between. This CDR3 has 12 residues. From germline, CDR1 is SEHNR and CDR2 FQNEAQ (reference sequence). Here the CDR3 DNA reads TGTGCCAGCGGGGGAAGTATAAACATTCAGTACTTC. Translation: CASGGSINIQYF.

The gene calls are TRBV7-9 and TRBJ2-5; no definite D call. The CDR3 length is 14 residues. Germline V gene sequence: CDR1 SEHNR, CDR2 FQNEAQ (reference sequence). V gave up 0 bases and J gave up 1 base, with 6 bases separating them. The CDR3 bases are TGTGCCAGCAGCTTAGCGTATGGCCAAGAGACCCAGTACTTC. Its protein product is CASSLAYGQETQYF.

V gene TRBV7-9 combines with J gene TRBJ2-3, with D perhaps matching TRBD2 (6 bases). Germline V gene lookup returns CDR1 SEHNR and CDR2 FQNEAQ (reference sequence). This CDR3 spans 13 amino acids. Trimming shortened V by 9 bases and J by 2 bases, and 12 bases separated the two germline ends. CDR3 sequence reads: CARAGLSTDTQYF. The CDR3 region has the DNA TGTGCCAGGGCGGGATTATCCACAGATACGCAGTATTTT.

The chain uses TRBV6-2 or TRBV6-3 and TRBJ2-5; D is tentatively TRBD1 or TRBD2 (5 bases each). This CDR3 comprises 11 residues. Between the trimmed V and J ends, which lost 8 bases and 11 bases, there was a span of 15 bases. Germline CDR1 and CDR2: MNHEY and SVGEGT. In nucleotides, the CDR3 is TGTGCCAGCTCTCCCGGGACGCTGCAGTACTTC. Protein: CASSPGTLQYF.

This chain links TRBV4-2 with TRBJ2-1; D unclear. Germline CDR1 is LGHNA and CDR2 is YNFKEQ. CDR3 size: 15 residues. The germline V and J ends were trimmed by 0 bases and 7 bases, with 13 bases remaining between them. CDR3 in amino acids: CASSQDLRTLNEQFF. The CDR3 nucleotides read TGTGCCAGCAGCCAAGATCTTCGAACCCTGAATGAGCAGTTCTTC.

This chain joins TRBV20-1 and TRBJ2-1; D unclear. CDR1 and CDR2 from the germline V gene are DFQATT and SNEGSKA (reference sequence). V lost 3 bases and J lost 8, with 17 bases in between. The CDR3 has 14 residues. CDR3 region: CSASLAEASDEQFF. Here the CDR3 DNA reads TGCAGTGCTAGTCTCGCGGAAGCCAGCGATGAGCAGTTCTTC.